This is a list of T cell receptor beta chains from one sample in a study of T cell responses to AZD1222 COVID-19 vaccine. Method: immunoSEQ multiplex PCR; TCRdb's copy keeps in-frame clones and lacks some. There are roughly 100,000 clones in the sample; 88% occur only once, and around 9.1% lies in the top ten. Specimen: peripheral blood, collected on day 0 of AZD1222 vaccination. Receptors originate from an adult in good health. CDR3s include the opening cysteine and the closing phenylalanine or tryptophan. Fields, in order: clone size, V gene, D gene, J gene, CDR3 protein, CDR3 DNA. The D gene is left open where the match is weak. Only part of the rows carry a size: once, few, many, or a class if the clone is expanded.

few,TRBV27,-,TRBJ1-4,CASSFLNEKLFF,TGTGCCAGCAGTTTTTTAAACGAAAAACTGTTTTTT
-,TRBV12-3/TRBV12-4,-,TRBJ1-3,CASSWKGNTIYF,TGTGCCAGCAGCTGGAAGGGGAACACCATATATTTT
-,TRBV4-1,-,TRBJ1-3,CASSQESSVNTIYF,TGCGCCAGCAGCCAAGAGTCGAGCGTAAACACCATATATTTT
-,TRBV24-1,TRBD1,TRBJ1-1,CATRTSGGKGAEAFF,TGTGCCACCAGGACCTCAGGGGGCAAAGGGGCTGAAGCTTTCTTT
-,TRBV12-3/TRBV12-4,-,TRBJ1-2,CASTPDGLGGYTF,TGTGCCAGCACCCCGGACGGACTCGGGGGCTACACCTTC
-,TRBV19,-,TRBJ2-1,CASSIRKNEQFF,TGTGCCAGTAGTATCAGGAAGAATGAGCAGTTCTTC
-,TRBV29-1,-,TRBJ2-7,CSVGGLYEQYF,TGCAGCGTTGGGGGACTTTACGAGCAGTACTTC
-,TRBV28,TRBD1,TRBJ1-1,CASIYRGYTEAFF,TGTGCCAGTATCTACAGGGGGTACACTGAAGCTTTCTTT
once,TRBV9,TRBD1,TRBJ1-4,CASSGQGRDEKLFF,TGTGCCAGCAGCGGACAGGGAAGGGACGAAAAACTGTTTTTT
-,TRBV5-4,TRBD2,TRBJ2-1,CASSSPTSGRSYEQFF,TGTGCCAGCAGCTCCCCGACTAGCGGGAGGTCATATGAGCAGTTCTTC
-,TRBV7-9,-,TRBJ2-4,CASSLPGGGGKNIQYF,TGTGCCAGCAGCTTACCCGGGGGAGGCGGCAAAAACATTCAGTACTTC
once,TRBV6-2/TRBV6-3,-,TRBJ1-1,CASSPLGTEAFF,TGTGCCAGCAGCCCCTTGGGTACTGAAGCTTTCTTT
-,TRBV3-1/TRBV3-2,TRBD2,TRBJ2-5,CASMRSGRETQYF,TGTGCCAGCATGCGTAGCGGGAGGGAGACCCAGTACTTC
-,TRBV4-2,TRBD1,TRBJ2-2,CASSQEQGDTGELFF,TGTGCCAGCAGCCAAGAACAGGGGGACACCGGGGAGCTGTTTTTT
-,TRBV28,-,TRBJ1-4,CASSLWGAWEKLFF,TGTGCCAGCAGTTTATGGGGGGCTTGGGAAAAACTGTTTTTT
-,TRBV30,TRBD1,TRBJ1-6,CASGTETNSPLHF,TGTGCCTCCGGGACAGAGACTAATTCACCCCTCCACTTT
-,TRBV7-2,-,TRBJ2-3,CASSPKGGWGTDTQYF,TGTGCCAGCAGCCCTAAGGGCGGATGGGGCACAGATACGCAGTATTTT
-,TRBV29-1,TRBD1,TRBJ2-7,CSVDRGRGEQYF,TGCAGCGTTGACAGGGGGCGAGGGGAGCAGTACTTC
-,TRBV30,-,TRBJ2-2,CAWRPRGYTGELFF,TGTGCCTGGAGACCCCGGGGCTACACCGGGGAGCTGTTTTTT
-,TRBV13,-,TRBJ1-1,CASSLTKRMAFF,TGTGCCAGCAGCTTAACCAAGAGAATGGCTTTCTTT
-,TRBV11-3,TRBD2,TRBJ2-3,CASSSAGGPDTQYF,TGTGCCAGCAGCTCAGCGGGAGGCCCAGATACGCAGTATTTT
-,TRBV10-3,-,TRBJ1-1,CAIWDFMNTEAFF,TGTGCCATCTGGGATTTCATGAACACTGAAGCTTTCTTT
-,TRBV27,TRBD1,TRBJ1-5,CASSLQGGMQPQHF,TGTGCCAGCAGTTTACAGGGGGGAATGCAGCCCCAGCATTTT
-,TRBV9,-,TRBJ2-7,CASSVGDGWNEQYF,TGTGCCAGCAGCGTAGGGGACGGGTGGAACGAGCAGTACTTC
-,TRBV28,-,TRBJ1-2,CASSFSGGFRYGYTF,TGTGCCAGCAGTTTTTCGGGGGGGTTTCGCTATGGCTACACCTTC
-,TRBV28,-,TRBJ1-2,CASTPYGTHYGYTF,TGTGCCAGCACCCCTTATGGGACACACTATGGCTACACCTTC
-,TRBV5-4,-,TRBJ2-1,CASSLVSEHEQFF,TGTGCCAGCAGCTTGGTCTCCGAACATGAGCAGTTCTTC
-,TRBV4-2,TRBD2,TRBJ2-3,CASSQEVRRSSGLAALSSTDTQYF,TGTGCCAGCAGCCAAGAGGTGAGGAGAAGTTCGGGACTAGCGGCACTGTCTAGCACAGATACGCAGTATTTT
-,TRBV27,-,TRBJ1-2,CASSGRVNYGYTF,TGTGCCAGCAGTGGCAGGGTGAACTATGGCTACACCTTC
-,TRBV7-7,-,TRBJ2-7,CASSLGPPPYEQYF,TGTGCTAGCAGCTTAGGTCCTCCCCCCTACGAGCAGTACTTC
-,TRBV18,-,TRBJ1-6,CASSPPPLGSPLHF,TGTGCCAGCTCACCACCCCCCCTGGGCTCACCCCTCCACTTT
-,TRBV5-1,-,TRBJ2-1,CASSASPRGTDEQFF,TGCGCCAGCAGCGCCTCCCCCCGGGGGACCGATGAGCAGTTCTTC
-,TRBV3-1/TRBV3-2,-,TRBJ1-1,CASSPQGENTEAFF,TGTGCCAGCAGCCCACAGGGAGAGAACACTGAAGCTTTCTTT